This T cell receptor (beta chain) was captured by sequencing in a study of cytomegalovirus exposure and HLA in healthy donors. Findings and limits, study-wide: Cytomegalovirus association was listed for roughly 160 TCR beta chains.

V dropped 3 bases and J dropped 1 base, with 18 bases sitting between them. This CDR3 comprises 18 residues. In germline, CDR1 is LNHNV, CDR2 YYDKDF (reference sequence). The table came from immunoSEQ multiplex PCR; TCRdb's copy has only in-frame clones and leaves some out. The sample contains under 75,000 clones, roughly 95% of which appear only once. Comments on this clone: Antigen: not known.

The chain carries TRBV15 and TRBJ2-2; tentative D call: TRBD2 (7 bases). The sequencing sample was made of PBMCs. The receptor was isolated from a woman aged 18-35 years in good health and CMV-seronegative. CDR3 coding DNA: TGTGCCACCAGCAGGACACAGGGAGGGAGGGTGAACACCGGGGAGCTGTTTTTT. Translated: CATSRTQGGRVNTGELFF.